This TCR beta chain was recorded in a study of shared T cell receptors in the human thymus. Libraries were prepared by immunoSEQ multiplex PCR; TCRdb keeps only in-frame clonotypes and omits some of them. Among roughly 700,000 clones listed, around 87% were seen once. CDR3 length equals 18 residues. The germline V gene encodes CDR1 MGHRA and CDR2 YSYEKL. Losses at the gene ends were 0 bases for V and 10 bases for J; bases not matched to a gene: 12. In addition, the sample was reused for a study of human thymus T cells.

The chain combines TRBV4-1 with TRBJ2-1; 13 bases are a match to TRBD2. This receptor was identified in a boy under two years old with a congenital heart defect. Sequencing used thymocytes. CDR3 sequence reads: CASSQDTGTSGMHREQFF. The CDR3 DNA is TGCGCCAGCAGCCAAGATACTGGGACTAGCGGGATGCACAGAGAGCAGTTCTTC.